Each of the 3 T cell receptor beta chains below was sequenced from the same sample in a study of identical twins. TCRdb re-analysed the 5' RACE reads in MiXCR, keeping a single row per CDR3 protein. Of approximately 1.8 million distinct CDR3 sequences listed, roughly 35% are singletons. Sample: cord blood. The receptors were sampled from a newborn girl in good health.

The gene calls are TRBV3-1 and TRBJ2-2; either TRBD1 or TRBD2 may fit D (5 bases each). CDR1 and CDR2 from the germline V gene are LGHDT and YNNKEL (reference sequence). V was clipped by 3 bases and J by 4 bases, with 18 bases between them. The CDR3 covers 17 residues. The CDR3 DNA sequence: TGTGCCAGCAGCCAGGGGCTTTTTCTAGCCCGCACCGGGGAGCTGTTTTTT. Translation gives CASSQGLFLARTGELFF.

There are many counts of this clonotype. The chain has TRBV6-2 or TRBV6-3 and TRBJ1-2, with a weak D call TRBD1 (5 bases). V was trimmed by 0 bases and J by 0 bases, leaving 8 bases between them. The length of the CDR3 is 15 residues. Germline V gives CDR1 MNHEY, CDR2 SVGEGT. The CDR3 nucleotides read TGTGCCAGCAGTTACTCTCTGACAGCTAACTATGGCTACACCTTC. Its protein product is CASSYSLTANYGYTF.

The chain recombines TRBV5-4 with TRBJ1-1, with D perhaps matching TRBD1 (6 bases). This CDR3 is built from 16 residues. Germline CDR1 and CDR2: SGHNT and YYREEE (reference sequence). Between the trimmed V and J ends, which lost 1 base and 0 bases, there was a span of 13 bases. In DNA form, the CDR3 reads TGTGCCAGCAGCTTGTACACAGGGAACATGAACACTGAAGCTTTCTTT. It codes for CASSLYTGNMNTEAFF.